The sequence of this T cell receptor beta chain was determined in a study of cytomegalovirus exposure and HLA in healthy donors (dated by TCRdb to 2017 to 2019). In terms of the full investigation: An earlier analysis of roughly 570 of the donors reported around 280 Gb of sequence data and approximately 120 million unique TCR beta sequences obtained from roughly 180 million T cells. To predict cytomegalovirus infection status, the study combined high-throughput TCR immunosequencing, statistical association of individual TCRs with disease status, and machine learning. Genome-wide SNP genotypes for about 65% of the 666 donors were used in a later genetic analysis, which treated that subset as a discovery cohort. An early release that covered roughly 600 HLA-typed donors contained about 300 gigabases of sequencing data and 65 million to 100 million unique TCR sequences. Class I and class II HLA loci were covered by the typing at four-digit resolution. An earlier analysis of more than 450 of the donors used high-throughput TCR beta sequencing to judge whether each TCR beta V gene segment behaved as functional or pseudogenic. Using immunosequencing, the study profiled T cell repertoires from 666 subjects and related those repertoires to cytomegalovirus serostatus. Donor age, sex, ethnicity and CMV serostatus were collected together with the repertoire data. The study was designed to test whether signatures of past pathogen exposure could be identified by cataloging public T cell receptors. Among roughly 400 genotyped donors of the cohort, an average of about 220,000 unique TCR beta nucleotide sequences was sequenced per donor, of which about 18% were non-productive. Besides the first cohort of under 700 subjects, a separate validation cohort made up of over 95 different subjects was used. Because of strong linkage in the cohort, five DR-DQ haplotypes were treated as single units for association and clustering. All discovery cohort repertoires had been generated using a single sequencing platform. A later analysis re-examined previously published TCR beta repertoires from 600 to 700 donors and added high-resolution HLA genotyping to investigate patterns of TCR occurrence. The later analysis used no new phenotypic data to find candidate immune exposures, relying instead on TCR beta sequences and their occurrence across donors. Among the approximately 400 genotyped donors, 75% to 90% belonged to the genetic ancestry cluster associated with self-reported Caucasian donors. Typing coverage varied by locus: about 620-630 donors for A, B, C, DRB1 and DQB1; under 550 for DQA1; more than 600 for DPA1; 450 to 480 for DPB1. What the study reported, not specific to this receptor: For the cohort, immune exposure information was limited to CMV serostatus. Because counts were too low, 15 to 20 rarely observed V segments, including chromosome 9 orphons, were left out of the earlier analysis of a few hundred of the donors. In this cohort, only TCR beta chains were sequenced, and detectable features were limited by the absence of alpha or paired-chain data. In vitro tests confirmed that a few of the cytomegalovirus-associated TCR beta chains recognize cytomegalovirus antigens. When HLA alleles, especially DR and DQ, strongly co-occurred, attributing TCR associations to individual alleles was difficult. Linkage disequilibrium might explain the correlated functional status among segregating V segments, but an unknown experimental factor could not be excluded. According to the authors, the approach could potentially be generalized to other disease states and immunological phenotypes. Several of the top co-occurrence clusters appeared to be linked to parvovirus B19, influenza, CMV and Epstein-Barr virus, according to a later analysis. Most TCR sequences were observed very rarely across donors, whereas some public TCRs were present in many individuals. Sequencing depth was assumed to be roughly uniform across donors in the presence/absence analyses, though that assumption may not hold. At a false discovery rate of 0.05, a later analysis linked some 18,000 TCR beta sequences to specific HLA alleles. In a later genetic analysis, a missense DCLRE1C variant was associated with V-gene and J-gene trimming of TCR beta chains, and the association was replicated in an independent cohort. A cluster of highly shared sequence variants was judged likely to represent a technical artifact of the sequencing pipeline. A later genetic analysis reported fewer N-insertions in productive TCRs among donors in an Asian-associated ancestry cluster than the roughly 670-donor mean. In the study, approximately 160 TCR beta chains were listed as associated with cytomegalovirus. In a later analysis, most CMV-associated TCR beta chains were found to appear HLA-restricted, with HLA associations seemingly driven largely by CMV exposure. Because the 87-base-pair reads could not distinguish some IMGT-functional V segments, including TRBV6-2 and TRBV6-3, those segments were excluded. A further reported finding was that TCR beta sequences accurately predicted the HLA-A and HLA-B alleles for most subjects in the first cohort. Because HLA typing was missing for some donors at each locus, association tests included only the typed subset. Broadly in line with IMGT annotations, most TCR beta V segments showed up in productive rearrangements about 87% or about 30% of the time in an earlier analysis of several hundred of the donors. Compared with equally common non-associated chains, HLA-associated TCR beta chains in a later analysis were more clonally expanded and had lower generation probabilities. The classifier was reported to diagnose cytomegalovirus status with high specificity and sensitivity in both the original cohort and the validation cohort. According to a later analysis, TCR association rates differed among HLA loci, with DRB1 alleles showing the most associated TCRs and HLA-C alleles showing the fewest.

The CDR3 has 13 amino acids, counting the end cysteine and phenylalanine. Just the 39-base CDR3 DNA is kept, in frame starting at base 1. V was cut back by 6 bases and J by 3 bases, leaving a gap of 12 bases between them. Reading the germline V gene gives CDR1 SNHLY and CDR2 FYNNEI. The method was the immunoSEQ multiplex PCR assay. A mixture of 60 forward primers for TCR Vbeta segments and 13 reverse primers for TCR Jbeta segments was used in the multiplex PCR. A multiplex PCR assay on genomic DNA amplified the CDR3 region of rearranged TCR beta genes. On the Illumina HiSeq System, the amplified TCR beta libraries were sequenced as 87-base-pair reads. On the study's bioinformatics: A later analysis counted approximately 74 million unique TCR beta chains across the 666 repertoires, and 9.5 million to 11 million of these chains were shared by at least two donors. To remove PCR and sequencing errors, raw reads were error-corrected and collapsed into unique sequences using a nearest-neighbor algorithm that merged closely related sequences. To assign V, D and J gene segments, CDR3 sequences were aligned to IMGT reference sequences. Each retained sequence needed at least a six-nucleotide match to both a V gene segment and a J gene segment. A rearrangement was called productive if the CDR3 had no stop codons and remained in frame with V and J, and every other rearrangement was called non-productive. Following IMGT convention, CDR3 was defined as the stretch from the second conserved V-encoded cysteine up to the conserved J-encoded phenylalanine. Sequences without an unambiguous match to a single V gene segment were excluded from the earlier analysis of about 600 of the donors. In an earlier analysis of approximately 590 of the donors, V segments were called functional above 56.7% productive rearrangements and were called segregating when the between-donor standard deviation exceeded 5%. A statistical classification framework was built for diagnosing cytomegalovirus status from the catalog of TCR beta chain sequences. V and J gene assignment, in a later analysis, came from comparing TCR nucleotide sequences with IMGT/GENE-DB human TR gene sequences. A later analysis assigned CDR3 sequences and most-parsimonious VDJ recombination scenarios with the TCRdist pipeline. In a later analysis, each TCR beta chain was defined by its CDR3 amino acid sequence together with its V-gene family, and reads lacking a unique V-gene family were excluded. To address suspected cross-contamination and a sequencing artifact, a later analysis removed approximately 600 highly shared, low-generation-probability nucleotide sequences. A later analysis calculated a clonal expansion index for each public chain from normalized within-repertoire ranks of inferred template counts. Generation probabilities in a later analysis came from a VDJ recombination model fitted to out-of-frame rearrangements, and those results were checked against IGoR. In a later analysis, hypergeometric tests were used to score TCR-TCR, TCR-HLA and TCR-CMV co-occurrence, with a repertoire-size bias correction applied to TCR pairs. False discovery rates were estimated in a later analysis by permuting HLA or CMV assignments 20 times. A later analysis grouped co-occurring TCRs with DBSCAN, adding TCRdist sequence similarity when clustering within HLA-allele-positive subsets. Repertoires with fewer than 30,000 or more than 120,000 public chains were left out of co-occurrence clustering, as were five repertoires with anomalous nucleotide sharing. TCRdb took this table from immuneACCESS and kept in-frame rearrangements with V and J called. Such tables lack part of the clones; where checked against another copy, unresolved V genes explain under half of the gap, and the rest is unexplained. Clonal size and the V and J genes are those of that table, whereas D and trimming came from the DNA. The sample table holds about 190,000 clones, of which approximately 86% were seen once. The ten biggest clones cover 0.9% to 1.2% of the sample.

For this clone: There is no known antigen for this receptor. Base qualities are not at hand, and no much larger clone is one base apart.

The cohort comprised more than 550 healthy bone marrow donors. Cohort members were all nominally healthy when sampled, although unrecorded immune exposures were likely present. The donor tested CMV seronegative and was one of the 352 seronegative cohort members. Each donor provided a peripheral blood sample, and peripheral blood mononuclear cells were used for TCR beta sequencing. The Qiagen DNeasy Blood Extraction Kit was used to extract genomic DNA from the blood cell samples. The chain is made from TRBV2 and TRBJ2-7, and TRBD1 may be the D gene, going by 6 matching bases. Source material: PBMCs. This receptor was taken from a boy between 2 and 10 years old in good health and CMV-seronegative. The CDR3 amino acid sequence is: CASRGGFYYEQYF. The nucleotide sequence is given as TGTGCCAGCAGAGGGGGTTTTTACTACGAGCAGTACTTC.